The 13 T cell receptor beta chains below all came from one sample that was sequenced in a study of blood T cell repertoires in COVID-19. The data were produced by immunoSEQ multiplex PCR, yet TCRdb's version contains in-frame clones alone and is incomplete. Here the sample spans about 89,000 clones, about 90% being singletons. The sample was peripheral blood. Receptors originate from a male donor with acute or convalescent COVID-19.

The V call is TRBV5-1, the J call TRBJ2-7, with a tentative D call TRBD2 (7 bases). There are 14 residues in the CDR3. V lost 4 bases, J lost 7 bases, and 18 bases lay in between. CDR1 and CDR2 from the germline V gene are SGHRS and YFSETQ. CDR3 bases: TGCGCCAGCAGCCTATGGGGGGGCGCGCCAGAGCAGTACTTC. It specifies CASSLWGGAPEQYF.

V is TRBV6-6 and J is TRBJ1-3; TRBD1 is a possible D gene (5 bases). Looked up from germline, CDR1 is MNHNY and CDR2 is SVGAGI (reference sequence). CDR3 length equals 16 residues. V was trimmed by 4 bases and J by 0 bases, leaving 13 bases between them. The CDR3 spells CASSSLQGFSGNTIYF. The DNA for the CDR3 is TGTGCCAGCAGTTCCCTCCAGGGATTCTCTGGAAACACCATATATTTT.

The V and J genes are TRBV3-1 (or the pseudogene TRBV3-2) and TRBJ2-7; 8 bases are shared with TRBD2. V lost 4 bases to trimming and J lost 1 base; unmatched junction nucleotides: 6. From germline, CDR1 is LGHDT and CDR2 YNNKEL (reference sequence). The CDR3 has 15 residues. The CDR3 coding sequence is TGTGCCAGCAGCCCCAGCGGGGGCTTATCCTACGAGCAGTACTTC. It is translated as CASSPSGGLSYEQYF.

Only one count was recorded for this clone. This chain connects TRBV4-2 to TRBJ1-1, with 7 positions matching TRBD1. This CDR3 has 17 residues. J was trimmed by 0 bases and V by 1 base; bases with no gene match: 8. Germline CDR1 reads LGHNA; CDR2 reads YNFKEQ. This chain's CDR3 is CASSQGGRGAMNTEAFF. The CDR3 coding sequence is TGTGCCAGCAGCCAAGGCGGCAGGGGGGCCATGAACACTGAAGCTTTCTTT.

The chain links TRBV21-1 to TRBJ1-3; no DNA check was done on the table's D call, TRBD1. TRBV21-1 has pseudogene status. The CDR3 length is 16 residues. The CDR3: CASSPPRVLSGNTIYF. CDR3 bases: TGTGCCAGCAGCCCTCCCAGGGTTCTCTCTGGAAACACCATATATTTT.

This chain connects TRBV7-9 to TRBJ1-2; D ambiguous. Germline lookup yields CDR1 SEHNR and CDR2 FQNEAQ (reference sequence). V was shortened by 1 base and J by 6 bases, with 12 bases between the two germline ends. The CDR3 length is 14 residues. The CDR3 reads CASSLDVTPNGYTF. The DNA for the CDR3 is TGTGCCAGCAGCTTAGATGTGACACCGAATGGCTACACCTTC.

The rearrangement joins TRBV30 to TRBJ1-4; maybe TRBD1 (6 bases). Germline CDR1 is GTSNPN and CDR2 is SVGIG (reference sequence). The CDR3 is made up of 13 amino acids. Trimming removed 1 base at V and 3 bases at J, with 6 bases between. DNA for the CDR3: TGTGCCTGGAGTGGGGGGCCTAATGAAAAACTGTTTTTT. Its translation: CAWSGGPNEKLFF.

This chain uses TRBV3-1 (or the pseudogene TRBV3-2) with TRBJ2-1, with D possibly being TRBD1 (5 bases). This CDR3 comprises 11 residues. V dropped 10 bases and J dropped 12 bases, with 16 bases sitting between them. Looked up from germline, CDR1 is LGHDT and CDR2 is YNNKEL (reference sequence). The CDR3 DNA is TGTGCCAACCGACCGGCCAGGGTGCAGTTCTTC. It encodes CANRPARVQFF.

The chain joins TRBV6-5 to TRBJ1-5; tentatively, D is TRBD1 (6 bases). Germline V gene sequence: CDR1 MNHEY, CDR2 SVGAGI. The V end was cut by 4 bases, the J end by 2 bases, with 15 bases between. The CDR3 loop spans 16 amino acids. The CDR3 DNA is TGTGCCAGCAGTTCCCTGGCAGGGGCAGGCAATCAGCCCCAGCATTTT. Its protein is CASSSLAGAGNQPQHF.

The chain combines TRBV27 with TRBJ1-1, with TRBD1 matching 10 bases. CDR3 size: 14 residues. Losses at the gene ends were 6 bases for V and 6 bases for J; bases not matched to a gene: 7. CDR1 and CDR2 (germline): MNHEY, SMNVEV (reference sequence). The chain's CDR3 is CASRPTGGIAEAFF. The CDR3 DNA follows: TGTGCCAGCAGACCGACAGGGGGCATAGCTGAAGCTTTCTTT.

The chain carries TRBV9 and TRBJ2-5; TRBD1 might be the D (6 bases). Germline loops: CDR1 SGDLS, CDR2 YYNGEE. The CDR3 runs to 14 residues. V was cut by 3 bases and J by 3 bases, with 12 bases left in between. CDR3 loop: CASSAGQPEETQYF. The DNA for the CDR3 is TGTGCCAGCAGCGCGGGACAACCCGAAGAGACCCAGTACTTC.

The rearrangement links TRBV24-1 to TRBJ2-3, with 9 positions matching TRBD1. V dropped 4 bases and J dropped 4; count of bases not matched to a gene: 8. The CDR3 has 16 residues. The germline V gene has CDR1 KGHDR and CDR2 SFDVKD. The CDR3 nucleotides are TGTGCCACCAGTGACCGTGGGACAGGGAGGGCAGATACGCAGTATTTT. Translation gives CATSDRGTGRADTQYF.

The CDR3 loop is CASRRDSGANVLTF. As DNA, the CDR3 is TGTGCCAGTAGGCGTGACTCTGGGGCCAACGTCCTGACTTTC. J is TRBJ2-6 and V is TRBV19; D unclear. The V gene lost 6 bases and the J gene lost 0 bases, with 6 bases spanning the gap. This CDR3 contains 14 residues. CDR1 and CDR2 (germline): LNHDA, SQIVND (reference sequence).